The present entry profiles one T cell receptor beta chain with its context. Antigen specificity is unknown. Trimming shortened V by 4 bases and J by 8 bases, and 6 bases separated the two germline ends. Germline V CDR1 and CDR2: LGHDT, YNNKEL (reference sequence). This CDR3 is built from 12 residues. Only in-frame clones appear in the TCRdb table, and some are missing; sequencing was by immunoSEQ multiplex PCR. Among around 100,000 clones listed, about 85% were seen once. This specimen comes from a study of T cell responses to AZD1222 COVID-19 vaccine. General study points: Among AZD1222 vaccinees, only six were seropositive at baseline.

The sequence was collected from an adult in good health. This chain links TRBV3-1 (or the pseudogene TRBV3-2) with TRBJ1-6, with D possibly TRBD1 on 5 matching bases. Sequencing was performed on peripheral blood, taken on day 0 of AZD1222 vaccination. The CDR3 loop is CASSRGDSPLHF. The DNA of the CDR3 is TGTGCCAGCAGCCGGGGGGATTCACCCCTCCACTTT.